A single sample is the source of the 29 T cell receptor beta chains below, sequenced in a study of shared clonotypes between healthy human individuals. Sequenced by immunoSEQ multiplex PCR; TCRdb stores in-frame clones only, minus some. The table shows around 1.5 million clones, with approximately 98% occurring only once. Sequencing was performed on naive CD4+ T cells sorted from blood. The subset: CD45RA+ positively selected. The receptors were sampled from a man aged 30 to 45 in good health.

The chain is built from TRBV5-4 and TRBJ1-2, with 7 nucleotides matching TRBD1. CDR3 length equals 17 residues. V shed 1 base and J 4 bases; nucleotides not matched to a gene: 13. Per the germline V gene, CDR1 is SGHNT and CDR2 is YYREEE (reference sequence). The CDR3 coding sequence is TGTGCCAGCAGCTTGCAAATCGACAGGGTGTTTGGCTATGGCTACACCTTC. Amino acids: CASSLQIDRVFGYGYTF. Using reference TRBV5-4 and TRBJ1-2 for the parts outside the CDR3, the full variable domain is ETGVTQSPTHLIKTRGQQVTLRCSSQSGHNTVSWYQQALGQGPQFIFQYYREEENGRGNFPPRFSGLQFPNYSSELNVNALELDDSALYLCASSLQIDRVFGYGYTFGSGTRLTVV.

This clone has a single count. The gene calls are TRBV7-6 and TRBJ2-5; 10 nucleotides match TRBD1. The CDR3 totals 17 residues. The J segment lost 5 bases and the V segment lost 4 bases, leaving 13 bases of the junction unmatched. Germline V gene sequence: CDR1 SGHVS, CDR2 FNYEAQ. CDR3: CASSSPAGTGARETQYF. The CDR3 DNA is TGTGCCAGCAGCTCACCCGCCGGGACAGGGGCCAGGGAGACCCAGTACTTC. Combining the CDR3 with reference TRBV7-6 and TRBJ2-5 gives the whole variable domain GAGVSQSPRYKVTKRGQDVALRCDPISGHVSLYWYRQALGQGPEFLTYFNYEAQQDKSGLPNDRFSAERPEGSISTLTIQRTEQRDSAMYRCASSSPAGTGARETQYFGPGTRLLVL.

This clone appeared once. The rearrangement joins TRBV19 to TRBJ2-3; D might be TRBD1 or TRBD2, each matching 5 bases. The ends were cut back, 9 bases at V and 3 bases at J, with 22 bases in the middle. In germline, CDR1 is LNHDA, CDR2 SQIVND (reference sequence). The CDR3 covers 16 residues. The CDR3 spells CASRMRALGGTDTQYF. The CDR3 nucleotides read TGTGCCAGCCGCATGCGGGCCCTTGGGGGTACAGATACGCAGTATTTT.

CDR3 protein: CASSAQERDRYTF. The CDR3 nucleotides read TGTGCCAGCAGCGCTCAGGAGAGGGACCGCTACACCTTC. The chain uses TRBV7-9 and TRBJ1-2, with TRBD1 as a possible D gene (5 bases). The CDR3 consists of 13 residues. Trimming left V 5 bases short and J 9 bases short, with 16 bases between. Germline CDR1 is SEHNR and CDR2 is FQNEAQ (reference sequence).

The chain is built from TRBV2 and TRBJ2-1, with 16 bases identical to TRBD2. V dropped 7 bases and J dropped 8; count of bases not matched to a gene: 5. The CDR3 contains 15 residues. In germline, CDR1 is SNHLY, CDR2 FYNNEI. This CDR3 is CASTPGTSGRDEQFF. DNA for the CDR3: TGTGCCAGCACCCCCGGGACTAGCGGGAGGGATGAGCAGTTCTTC.

The V call is TRBV28, the J call TRBJ2-1; 12 bases are a match to TRBD2. V trimming: 3 bases; J trimming: 8 bases; junction bases outside the gene matches: 8. Germline V lookup: CDR1 MDHEN, CDR2 SYDVKM. The CDR3 has 16 amino acids. The CDR3 DNA follows: TGTGCCAGCAGTTTCAGGCTAGCGGGAGGGGTCGATGAGCAGTTCTTC. This codes for CASSFRLAGGVDEQFF. Full variable domain (rest looked up from reference TRBV28 and TRBJ2-1): DVKVTQSSRYLVKRTGEKVFLECVQDMDHENMFWYRQDPGLGLRLIYFSYDVKMKEKGDIPEGYSVSREKKERFSLILESASTNQTSMYLCASSFRLAGGVDEQFFGPGTRLTVL.

This chain connects TRBV6-5 to TRBJ2-4; 7 bases fit TRBD1. CDR1 is MNHEY, CDR2 SVGAGI, per germline. This CDR3 comprises 16 residues. V trimming: 2 bases; J trimming: 5 bases; junction bases outside the gene matches: 9. DNA for the CDR3: TGTGCCAGCAGTTACGCCGGCACAGGGGTCCAAAACATTCAGTACTTC. Protein: CASSYAGTGVQNIQYF.

V and J are TRBV27 and TRBJ1-5, with 7 bases lining up with TRBD1. The CDR3 spans 15 residues. Germline V gives CDR1 MNHEY, CDR2 SMNVEV (reference sequence). After removal of 10 bases from V and 5 bases from J, the junction contained 14 bases not matched to a gene. The CDR3 nucleotides read TGTGCCACCAAAAACAGGGGAGTTTCTCATCAGCCCCAGCATTTT. Protein product: CATKNRGVSHQPQHF.

The chain joins TRBV5-1 to TRBJ1-1; TRBD1 agrees at 8 bases. CDR3 length: 15 amino acids. Per the germline V gene, CDR1 is SGHRS and CDR2 is YFSETQ. The V and J ends lost 5 bases and 3 bases, in that order; junction bases with no gene match: 9. The CDR3 bases are TGCGCCAGCAGGCTCACACTGACAGGGGACACTGAAGCTTTCTTT. Its translation: CASRLTLTGDTEAFF. Variable domain in full (rest from reference TRBV5-1 and TRBJ1-1): KAGVTQTPRYLIKTRGQQVTLSCSPISGHRSVSWYQQTPGQGLQFLFEYFSETQRNKGNFPGRFSGRQFSNSRSEMNVSTLELGDSALYLCASRLTLTGDTEAFFGQGTRLTVV.

The chain uses TRBV7-3 and TRBJ2-1; a possible D gene is TRBD1 (6 bases). This CDR3 has 14 amino acids. With 5 bases removed from V and 2 bases from J, the gap between germline ends came to 10 bases. Germline CDR1 and CDR2: SGHTA and FQGTGA. CDR3 bases: TGTGCCAGCAGCCCAAGGGGGACCTACAATGAGCAGTTCTTC. It codes for CASSPRGTYNEQFF.

This sequence joins TRBV28 and TRBJ1-2; D is uncertain. Germline values: CDR1 MDHEN, CDR2 SYDVKM. CDR3 length equals 12 residues. V lost 5 bases to trimming and J lost 4 bases, with 8 bases between them. The CDR3 is CASSDFTYGYTF. The CDR3 nucleotides read TGTGCCAGCAGTGACTTTACCTATGGCTACACCTTC.

CDR3 DNA sequence: TGTGCCATCGCGGACAGGGGCAATCAGCCCCAGCATTTT. Translated, it gives CAIADRGNQPQHF. This chain joins TRBV10-3 and TRBJ1-5, with 8 bases fitting TRBD1. CDR1 is ENHRY, CDR2 SYGVKD, per germline. The V gene end was trimmed by 8 bases and the J gene end by 2 bases; junction bases not matched to a gene: 2. This CDR3 is 13 amino acids long.

V usage is TRBV7-9 and J usage is TRBJ2-1; 8 bases line up with TRBD2. The CDR3 contains 16 residues. The V and J ends lost 3 bases and 3 bases, in that order; junction bases with no gene match: 7. Germline CDR1 and CDR2: SEHNR and FQNEAQ (reference sequence). The chain's CDR3 is CASSFGAGVRYNEQFF. For the CDR3, the DNA is TGTGCCAGCAGCTTTGGAGCGGGAGTTCGCTACAATGAGCAGTTCTTC.

The chain has TRBV4-3 and TRBJ2-1, with TRBD2 matching over 11 bases. V dropped 1 base and J dropped 4; count of bases not matched to a gene: 6. This CDR3 has 17 amino acids. Germline V gives CDR1 LGHNA, CDR2 YSLEER. CDR3: CASSQGPGTSGYNEQFF. CDR3 nucleotide sequence: TGCGCCAGCAGCCAAGGTCCTGGGACTAGCGGTTACAATGAGCAGTTCTTC.

V gene TRBV6-6 combines with J gene TRBJ1-2; TRBD1 might be the D (5 bases). CDR1 MNHNY and CDR2 SVGAGI come from the germline V gene (reference sequence). The ends were cut back, 5 bases at V and 8 bases at J, with 9 bases in the middle. This CDR3 is built from 11 residues. The DNA for the CDR3 is TGTGCCAGCAGTCAACCAGGGGGCTACACCTTC. Translating gives CASSQPGGYTF.

The rearrangement uses TRBV5-5 and TRBJ2-1; no firm D call. CDR1 and CDR2 from the germline V gene are SGHKS and YYEKEE (reference sequence). This CDR3 comprises 13 residues. Trimming took 4 bases from V and 6 from J, leaving 11 bases between them. As DNA, the CDR3 is TGTGCCAGCAGCCTAACAGTTTTCAATGAGCAGTTCTTC. Its translation: CASSLTVFNEQFF.

The chain couples TRBV9 to TRBJ2-3; 10 bases map to TRBD2. The CDR3 is 18 amino acids. J was trimmed by 3 bases and V by 0 bases; bases with no gene match: 10. Germline V gene sequence: CDR1 SGDLS, CDR2 YYNGEE. The CDR3 protein is CASSVVSGRAQSTDTQYF. CDR3 coding DNA: TGTGCCAGCAGCGTAGTAAGCGGGAGGGCCCAGAGTACAGATACGCAGTATTTT.

V usage is TRBV7-2 and J usage is TRBJ2-7; D may match TRBD1 or TRBD2 (7 bases each). Per germline, CDR1 SGHTA and CDR2 FQGNSA. Trimming took 1 base from V and 7 from J, leaving 17 bases between them. This CDR3 has 15 amino acids. CDR3 in amino acids: CASSLGLAATGEQYF. The CDR3 region has the DNA TGTGCCAGCAGCTTAGGGCTAGCGGCGACAGGGGAGCAGTACTTC.

The chain links TRBV28 to TRBJ2-7, with D perhaps TRBD1 (5 bases). V lost 7 bases to trimming and J lost 3 bases, with 13 bases between them. The CDR3 runs 13 residues. CDR1 is MDHEN and CDR2 is SYDVKM in the germline V gene. In DNA form, the CDR3 reads TGTGCCAGCACCACAGCAGGGAACTACGAGCAGTACTTC. This sequence encodes CASTTAGNYEQYF.

This clone was counted between two and nine times. The gene calls are TRBV5-4 and TRBJ2-7, with 8 bases identical to TRBD2. The junction had 3 bases not matched to a gene; V was cut back by 4 bases and J by 0 bases. The CDR3 spans 14 residues. Germline values: CDR1 SGHNT, CDR2 YYREEE (reference sequence). CDR3 in amino acids: CASSKTSVSYEQYF. The CDR3 coding sequence is TGTGCCAGCAGCAAGACTAGCGTCTCCTACGAGCAGTACTTC.

This chain links TRBV2 with TRBJ2-3; 9 nucleotides agree with TRBD2. The CDR3 spans 14 residues. V dropped 7 bases and J dropped 6; count of bases not matched to a gene: 8. Germline V gene sequence: CDR1 SNHLY, CDR2 FYNNEI. The CDR3 bases are TGTGCCAGCAAGAGAGCGGGAGGCGGGGATACGCAGTATTTT. It specifies CASKRAGGGDTQYF.

The chain recombines TRBV29-1 with TRBJ2-1; 10 bases fit TRBD2. Germline CDR1 is SQVTM and CDR2 is ANQGSEA. The CDR3 totals 13 residues. Trimming took 6 bases from V and 5 from J; bases not matched to a gene: 4. The CDR3 here is CSVSGRAHNEQFF. DNA of the CDR3: TGCAGCGTCAGCGGGAGGGCCCACAATGAGCAGTTCTTC.

In its sample, this clone was seen once. V usage is TRBV29-1 and J usage is TRBJ1-2, with 8 bases lining up with TRBD1. CDR3 length: 14 residues. Per the germline V gene, CDR1 is SQVTM and CDR2 is ANQGSEA. The V and J ends lost 3 bases and 8 bases, in that order; junction bases with no gene match: 11. CDR3 loop: CSVDRGRGIEGYTF. Here the CDR3 DNA reads TGCAGCGTTGACAGGGGGCGAGGGATAGAAGGCTACACCTTC.

This chain links TRBV6-4 with TRBJ1-1, with D tentatively TRBD1 (5 bases). The CDR3 extends over 13 amino acids. V lost 7 bases, J lost 1 base, and 10 bases lay in between. Looked up from germline, CDR1 is MRHNA and CDR2 is SNTAGT. DNA for the CDR3: TGTGCCAGCACCCTGCAGGGGAACACTGAAGCTTTCTTT. This codes for CASTLQGNTEAFF.

The chain combines TRBV2 with TRBJ1-5, with D unresolved. The CDR3 runs to 14 residues. From germline, CDR1 is SNHLY and CDR2 FYNNEI. With 4 bases removed from V and 3 bases from J, the gap between germline ends came to 10 bases. DNA of the CDR3: TGTGCCAGCAGTGCTCGGGCTTTCAATCAGCCCCAGCATTTT. Amino acids: CASSARAFNQPQHF. The entire variable domain, with the rest obtained from reference TRBV2 and TRBJ1-5, is as follows: EPEVTQTPSHQVTQMGQEVILRCVPISNHLYFYWYRQILGQKVEFLVSFYNNEISEKSEIFDDQFSVERPDGSNFTLKIRSTKLEDSAMYFCASSARAFNQPQHFGDGTRLSIL.

V and J are TRBV6-5 and TRBJ2-7; D is unclear. Per germline, CDR1 MNHEY and CDR2 SVGAGI. The CDR3 consists of 13 residues. The V end was cut by 5 bases, the J end by 5 bases, with 13 bases between. This chain's CDR3 is CASSRSGSHEQYF. The CDR3 DNA reads as TGTGCCAGCAGTAGGTCCGGAAGCCACGAGCAGTACTTC.

This rearrangement joins TRBV5-1 to TRBJ1-1; TRBD1 is a possible D gene (5 bases). Trimming pared 4 bases from V and 6 bases from J, leaving 13 bases between. This CDR3 has 13 residues. Germline V gene sequence: CDR1 SGHRS, CDR2 YFSETQ. The CDR3 sequence: CASSTTGGPEAFF. In DNA form, the CDR3 reads TGCGCCAGCAGCACCACAGGCGGCCCTGAAGCTTTCTTT.

The J gene is TRBJ2-1, the V gene TRBV27; TRBD1 aligns across 10 bases. The germline gives CDR1 MNHEY, CDR2 SMNVEV (reference sequence). The CDR3 extends over 16 amino acids. V lost 5 bases and J lost 2; bases outside the gene matches: 6. Here the CDR3 reads CASSPGTGAAYNEQFF. DNA of the CDR3: TGTGCCAGCAGTCCCGGGACAGGGGCGGCCTACAATGAGCAGTTCTTC.

Here the CDR3 reads CASSLSGRDPYNEQFF. CDR3 DNA: TGTGCCAGTAGTCTTAGCGGGAGGGACCCCTACAATGAGCAGTTCTTC. The gene calls are TRBV19 and TRBJ2-1; 11 bases fit TRBD2. The CDR3 extends over 16 amino acids. V was clipped by 5 bases and J by 2 bases; unmatched bases: 5. CDR1 LNHDA and CDR2 SQIVND come from the germline V gene (reference sequence).